What follows are 27 T cell receptor beta chains derived from one specimen sequenced in a study of blood T cells in healthy people across ages. For the second PCR, which ran for about 6 to 11 cycles, a sample-barcoded 5' primer and a J-beta primer mix were used. Using its own MiXCR run on the 5' RACE reads, TCRdb lists one record per CDR3 protein. Among around 620,000 distinct CDR3 sequences, 27% were seen once, and the ten largest hold around a sixth. Sequencing was done on a sample of blood. Every receptor here comes from a woman in her sixties or seventies in good health.

This clonotype was observed a few times. The chain combines TRBV4-2 with TRBJ2-3; D may be TRBD1 or TRBD2 (5 bases each). CDR3 length equals 17 residues. Germline loops: CDR1 LGHNA, CDR2 YNFKEQ. V was trimmed by 1 base and J by 0 bases, leaving 14 bases between them. This CDR3 is CASSQGQGRESTDTQYF. Written as DNA, the CDR3 is TGTGCCAGCAGCCAAGGGCAGGGAAGGGAGAGCACAGATACGCAGTATTTT.

This clonotype was recorded a few times. The gene calls are TRBV29-1 and TRBJ2-4, with 9 bases matching TRBD1. Germline trimming cut 4 bases from V and 10 bases from J; bases unmatched to any gene: 8. The CDR3 is 13 amino acids. Germline V lookup: CDR1 SQVTM, CDR2 ANQGSEA. The CDR3 loop is CSVGPQGAGIQYF. The CDR3 DNA reads TGCAGCGTTGGACCACAGGGGGCAGGGATTCAGTACTTC. Full variable domain (rest looked up from reference TRBV29-1 and TRBJ2-4): SAVISQKPSRDICQRGTSLTIQCQVDSQVTMMFWYRQQPGQSLTLIATANQGSEATYESGFVIDKFPISRPNLTFSTLTVSNMSPEDSSIYLCSVGPQGAGIQYFGAGTRLSVL.

As regards this clonotype: Germline and junction disagree at one end, which may indicate a read error. The V call is TRBV29-1, the J call TRBJ1-2; tentative D call: TRBD1 (5 bases). The CDR3 is 14 residues long. Per germline, CDR1 SQVTM and CDR2 ANQGSEA. CDR3 protein: CSVEDLRGNYGCTF. In DNA form, the CDR3 reads TGCAGCGTTGAAGATTTGAGGGGAAACTATGGCTGCACCTTC.

V usage is TRBV20-1 and J usage is TRBJ1-1; 8 bases are a match to TRBD1. CDR3 length: 15 residues. Germline lookup yields CDR1 DFQATT and CDR2 SNEGSKA (reference sequence). Germline trimming cut 4 bases from V and 2 bases from J; bases unmatched to any gene: 9. Here the CDR3 DNA reads TGCAGTGCTACGGCCCTGGACAGGGACAACACTGAAGCTTTCTTT. This encodes CSATALDRDNTEAFF.

CDR3 coding DNA: TGTGCCAGCAGCGTAGCTCTCTTGGATGGCTACACCTTC. Residues: CASSVALLDGYTF. The rearrangement joins TRBV9 to TRBJ1-2; D is unclear. This CDR3 spans 13 amino acids. V dropped 0 bases and J dropped 6 bases, with 9 bases sitting between them. Germline values: CDR1 SGDLS, CDR2 YYNGEE.

The chain employs TRBV4-3 and TRBJ1-5; D uncertain. This CDR3 is 15 amino acids long. Per the germline V gene, CDR1 is LGHNA and CDR2 is YSLEER. Trimming cost V 0 bases and J 5 bases, with 11 bases left between them. The chain's CDR3 is CASSQDIGSYQPQHF. CDR3 in DNA: TGCGCCAGCAGCCAAGATATAGGCAGCTATCAGCCCCAGCATTTT.

J is TRBJ1-2 and V is TRBV6-1; TRBD1 matches at 10 bases. Germline values: CDR1 MNHNS, CDR2 SASEGT. The CDR3 has 16 residues. V gave up 2 bases and J gave up 7 bases; unmatched junction bases: 10. CDR3 protein: CASSERSRTGGFGYTF. The CDR3 region has the DNA TGTGCCAGCAGTGAACGAAGCCGGACAGGGGGGTTTGGCTACACCTTC.

This clonotype was counted a single time. The V gene is TRBV18, the J gene TRBJ2-7; D not certain. The J call may be wrong; the DNA end is better matched by TRBJ2-5. Germline V gene data show CDR1 as KGHSH and CDR2 as LQKENI. The CDR3 covers 15 residues. CDR3 sequence: CASSPNTGPQETQYF. The CDR3 DNA reads as TGTGCCAGCTCACCAAATACGGGCCCCCAAGAGACCCAGTACTTC.

CDR3 DNA: TGTGCCAGCAGCTCCCGGCTAGCGGCCTACGAGCAGTACTTC. This gives the protein CASSSRLAAYEQYF. The rearrangement uses TRBV7-2 and TRBJ2-7; 7 nucleotides match TRBD2. CDR1 and CDR2 from the germline V gene are SGHTA and FQGNSA. V lost 4 bases, J lost 2 bases, and 5 bases stayed unmatched. The CDR3 is made up of 14 amino acids.

In its sample, this clonotype was seen a few times. The rearrangement joins TRBV6-2 or TRBV6-3 to TRBJ2-5; no clear D gene. The V end was cut by 4 bases, the J end by 4 bases, with 13 bases between. Germline assignment: CDR1 MNHEY and CDR2 SVGEGT. There are 14 residues in the CDR3. This chain's CDR3 is CASSSGGKGETQYF. CDR3 in DNA: TGTGCCAGCAGTTCGGGTGGCAAAGGAGAGACCCAGTACTTC.

The chain carries TRBV5-6 and TRBJ2-5; D remains unclear. The ends were cut back, 0 bases at V and 1 base at J, with 7 bases in the middle. The germline V gene encodes CDR1 SGHDT and CDR2 YYEEEE. This CDR3 is 14 amino acids long. The CDR3 loop is CASSLGVPQETQYF. CDR3 DNA: TGTGCCAGCAGCTTGGGGGTACCCCAAGAGACCCAGTACTTC.

This clonotype came up a few times. Written as DNA, the CDR3 is TGCAGCGTCGTTGACAGGGACAAGACCGCCTTCTATGGCTACACCTTC. This gives the protein CSVVDRDKTAFYGYTF. The chain recombines TRBV29-1 with TRBJ1-2; 7 bases map to TRBD1. V lost 6 bases and J lost 4; bases outside the gene matches: 17. The CDR3 loop spans 16 amino acids. The germline V gene encodes CDR1 SQVTM and CDR2 ANQGSEA. The variable domain in full, completed from reference TRBV29-1 and TRBJ1-2, reads SAVISQKPSRDICQRGTSLTIQCQVDSQVTMMFWYRQQPGQSLTLIATANQGSEATYESGFVIDKFPISRPNLTFSTLTVSNMSPEDSSIYLCSVVDRDKTAFYGYTFGSGTRLTVV.

This clonotype was observed at least ten times. The V call is TRBV5-5, the J call TRBJ2-4; 10 nucleotides line up with TRBD1. Germline-derived CDR1 and CDR2 are SGHKS and YYEKEE (reference sequence). The CDR3 runs 18 residues. With V trimmed by 4 bases and J by 0 bases, 10 bases remained unmatched. The CDR3 is CASSQDRGNTGAKNIQYF. CDR3 bases: TGTGCCAGCAGCCAGGACAGGGGGAATACTGGAGCCAAAAACATTCAGTACTTC.

A single count supports this clonotype. V gene TRBV7-2 combines with J gene TRBJ2-1, with TRBD2 matching 9 bases. The junction had 12 bases not matched to a gene; V was cut back by 1 base and J by 8 bases. CDR3 length: 17 residues. The germline V gene encodes CDR1 SGHTA and CDR2 FQGNSA. CDR3 amino acids: CASSLERGLAGWDEQFF. CDR3 bases: TGTGCCAGCAGCTTAGAAAGGGGGCTAGCGGGGTGGGATGAGCAGTTCTTC. The full variable domain, with the rest looked up from reference TRBV7-2 and TRBJ2-1, is GAGVSQSPSNKVTEKGKDVELRCDPISGHTALYWYRQSLGQGLEFLIYFQGNSAPDKSGLPSDRFSAERTGGSVSTLTIQRTQQEDSAVYLCASSLERGLAGWDEQFFGPGTRLTVL.

Only a few counts were recorded for this clonotype. This chain connects TRBV6-2 or TRBV6-3 to TRBJ2-5; 8 nucleotides match TRBD1. V dropped 10 bases and J dropped 5; count of bases not matched to a gene: 3. Germline CDR1 reads MNHEY; CDR2 reads SVGEGT. There are 11 residues in the CDR3. The CDR3, as DNA: TGTGCCACCTACAGGGGGGAGACCCAGTACTTC. It specifies CATYRGETQYF.

This clonotype was detected only a few times. The V call is TRBV6-4, the J call TRBJ1-5, with a tentative D call TRBD1 (6 bases). The V gene's germline CDR1 is MRHNA and CDR2 SNTAGT. The CDR3 runs 20 residues. V was pared by 2 bases and J by 1 base, with 24 bases between. CDR3 DNA: TGTGCCAGCAGTGACCGTCGGGAACAGGGAAAGCGTTCGAGCAATCAGCCCCAGCATTTT. It translates to CASSDRREQGKRSSNQPQHF.

The V call is TRBV6-5, the J call TRBJ2-2; D call uncertain. Germline CDR1 reads MNHEY; CDR2 reads SVGAGI. V was shortened by 6 bases and J by 7 bases, with 6 bases between the two germline ends. This CDR3 spans 11 amino acids. The CDR3 sequence is CASRGLGELFF. The CDR3 DNA reads as TGTGCCAGCAGGGGTCTCGGGGAGCTGTTTTTT.

A word on this clonotype: Relative to the germline gene, one junction end is altered; a read error may explain this. The chain links TRBV2 to TRBJ2-1; tentative D call: TRBD1 (6 bases). Germline CDR1 is SNHLY and CDR2 is FYNNEI. The CDR3 consists of 14 residues. CDR3 sequence: CASSVETGASWSYF. DNA of the CDR3: TGTGCCAGCAGTGTCGAGACAGGCGCAAGTTGGTCGTACTTC. The full variable domain, its missing parts supplied by reference TRBV2 and TRBJ2-1, is EPEVTQTPSHQVTQMGQEVILRCVPISNHLYFYWYRQILGQKVEFLVSFYNNEISEKSEIFDDQFSVERPDGSNFTLKIRSTKLEDSAMYFCASSVETGASWSYFGPGTRLTVL.

This clonotype was observed a few times. V and J are TRBV7-2 and TRBJ2-5; the match to TRBD1 covers 7 bases. The DNA end favors TRBJ2-7, so the J call may be wrong. The CDR3 sequence is 15 residues long. Germline lookup yields CDR1 SGHTA and CDR2 FQGNSA. The CDR3 spells CASSLGTGVFYEQYF. DNA of the CDR3: TGTGCCAGCAGCTTAGGGACAGGAGTGTTCTACGAGCAGTACTTC.

This clonotype was counted only a few times. The chain joins TRBV20-1 to TRBJ2-5; tentative D call: TRBD1 (6 bases). Germline CDR1 reads DFQATT; CDR2 reads SNEGSKA (reference sequence). The CDR3 covers 12 residues. V was cut by 6 bases and J by 3 bases, with 11 bases left in between. The CDR3 coding sequence is TGCAGTGCGATTCAGGGGAAAGAGACCCAGTACTTC. Protein: CSAIQGKETQYF.

The DNA of the CDR3 is TGCGCCAGCAGGACAGGCCCGGCAGATACGCAGTATTTT. This gives the protein CASRTGPADTQYF. This chain connects TRBV5-1 to TRBJ2-3; D perhaps matches TRBD1 (6 bases). Germline loops: CDR1 SGHRS, CDR2 YFSETQ. This CDR3 spans 13 amino acids. Trimming took off 5 bases at V and 4 bases at J, with 11 bases between the two ends.

The rearrangement links TRBV6-2 or TRBV6-3 to TRBJ1-1; the D gene is possibly TRBD1 (6 bases). The CDR3 loop spans 17 amino acids. Trimming removed 0 bases from V and 1 base from J, with 15 bases in between. The germline V gene encodes CDR1 MNHEY and CDR2 SVGEGT. CDR3 bases: TGTGCCAGCAGTTACTCGAGGTACAGGGTACCGAACACTGAAGCTTTCTTT. Translated, it gives CASSYSRYRVPNTEAFF.

The genes are TRBV6-1 and TRBJ1-3, with a possible D match to TRBD1 (6 bases). CDR1 is MNHNS and CDR2 is SASEGT in the germline V gene. V gave up 1 base and J gave up 4 bases, with 14 bases separating them. The CDR3 is 16 residues long. The CDR3 nucleotides read TGTGCCAGCAGTGAAGAGGGCAGGGGAACCGGAAACACCATATATTTT. Translated: CASSEEGRGTGNTIYF.

The sample holds a few counts of this clonotype. The V gene is TRBV7-9, the J gene TRBJ2-5, with TRBD1 matching over 8 bases. The trim removed 6 bases at V and 5 bases at J, leaving 2 bases unmatched. Germline V gene lookup returns CDR1 SEHNR and CDR2 FQNEAQ (reference sequence). This CDR3 has 12 amino acids. For the CDR3, the DNA is TGTGCCAGCAGGCGGACAGGGGAGACCCAGTACTTC. Residues: CASRRTGETQYF.

The table lists this clonotype with a few counts. The chain combines TRBV6-2 or TRBV6-3 with TRBJ2-2; tentative D call: TRBD2 (5 bases). V gave up 3 bases and J gave up 0 bases, with 14 bases separating them. Looked up from germline, CDR1 is MNHEY and CDR2 is SVGEGT. The CDR3 has 17 amino acids. CDR3 region: CASSYLAGEPNTGELFF. CDR3 coding DNA: TGTGCCAGCAGTTATTTAGCCGGGGAGCCGAACACCGGGGAGCTGTTTTTT.

The chain recombines TRBV20-1 with TRBJ2-3; TRBD1 aligns across 7 bases. Unmatched junction bases numbered 10, after V lost 2 bases and J lost 2 bases. CDR3 length: 16 residues. Per germline, CDR1 DFQATT and CDR2 SNEGSKA (reference sequence). The CDR3 spells CSARTSLQGLTDTQYF. The CDR3 DNA is TGCAGTGCTAGAACTTCATTACAGGGGCTCACAGATACGCAGTATTTT.

This clonotype appeared a few times. The chain recombines TRBV12-3 or TRBV12-4 with TRBJ2-7; 8 bases map to TRBD2. Trimming at V came to 6 bases and at J to 6 bases, leaving 13 bases not matched to a gene. There are 15 residues in the CDR3. The CDR3 region has the DNA TGTGCCAGCAGCCCCCCGGGACTAGGCCTGGGCGAGCAGTACTTC. It yields the protein CASSPPGLGLGEQYF.